This passage covers 32 T cell receptor beta chains from one sample sequenced in a study of cytomegalovirus exposure and HLA in healthy donors. PCR involved 60 Vbeta and 13 Jbeta primers. TCRdb's copy holds only in-frame clones and misses some; the assay was immunoSEQ multiplex PCR. This sample lists fewer than 150,000 clones; its ten largest clones have roughly 2.5%. The sample comprised PBMCs. These receptors were taken from a man in his forties or fifties in good health and CMV-seronegative.

The genes are TRBV7-2 and TRBJ1-1, with a tentative D call TRBD1 (6 bases). The CDR3 spans 15 residues. Per the germline V gene, CDR1 is SGHTA and CDR2 is FQGNSA. Trimming cost V 4 bases and J 2 bases, with 14 bases left between them. CDR3 in DNA: TGTGCCAGCAGCTCTATTGGACAGTTAAACACTGAAGCTTTCTTT. This gives the protein CASSSIGQLNTEAFF.

The V gene is TRBV5-1, the J gene TRBJ2-7; TRBD2 agrees at 7 bases. J was trimmed by 4 bases and V by 0 bases; bases with no gene match: 4. The CDR3 covers 14 residues. Germline CDR1 reads SGHRS; CDR2 reads YFSETQ. The CDR3: CASSLVGGLYEQYF. CDR3 nucleotide sequence: TGCGCCAGCAGCTTGGTGGGGGGGTTATACGAGCAGTACTTC.

V usage is TRBV4-2 and J usage is TRBJ2-2; D possibly corresponds to TRBD1 (5 bases). The CDR3 contains 15 residues. Germline CDR1 reads LGHNA; CDR2 reads YNFKEQ. Trimming cost V 4 bases and J 5 bases, with 14 bases left between them. CDR3 loop: CASSRDSDDTGELFF. The CDR3 coding sequence is TGTGCCAGCAGCCGCGACAGCGATGATACCGGGGAGCTGTTTTTT.

The V call is TRBV7-2, the J call TRBJ2-7; 8 bases fit TRBD1. Germline CDR1 reads SGHTA; CDR2 reads FQGNSA. The CDR3 has 15 residues. The V gene end was trimmed by 5 bases and the J gene end by 3 bases; junction bases not matched to a gene: 9. The CDR3 nucleotides are TGTGCCAGCAGCCATCGGACAGGGCTCTTCTACGAGCAGTACTTC. Protein product: CASSHRTGLFYEQYF.

The chain links TRBV7-9 to TRBJ1-2; the D is unclear. V was shortened by 0 bases and J by 2 bases, with 16 bases between the two germline ends. The CDR3 is made up of 17 amino acids. Per germline, CDR1 SEHNR and CDR2 FQNEAQ (reference sequence). CDR3 bases: TGTGCCAGCAGCTTAGCTGGGTGGAGCCTCGGGAACTATGGCTACACCTTC. It specifies CASSLAGWSLGNYGYTF. The complete variable domain, with remaining parts taken from reference TRBV7-9 and TRBJ1-2, reads DTGVSQNPRHKITKRGQNVTFRCDPISEHNRLYWYRQTLGQGPEFLTYFQNEAQLEKSRLLSDRFSAERPKGSFSTLEIQRTEQGDSAMYLCASSLAGWSLGNYGYTFGSGTRLTVV.

V is TRBV5-6 and J is TRBJ1-4; 9 nucleotides agree with TRBD1. Germline values: CDR1 SGHDT, CDR2 YYEEEE. The CDR3 totals 14 residues. Trimming at V came to 3 bases and at J to 7 bases, leaving 4 bases not matched to a gene. The CDR3 sequence: CASSYRGQGEKLFF. In DNA, the CDR3 is TGTGCCAGCAGCTACAGGGGGCAAGGTGAAAAACTGTTTTTT.

Here the CDR3 DNA reads TGTGCCAGCAGCCAACAGGGGGTGGCTGGAAACACCATATATTTT. Its translation is CASSQQGVAGNTIYF. The chain combines TRBV14 with TRBJ1-3; 7 nucleotides agree with TRBD1. The CDR3 extends over 15 amino acids. Unmatched junction bases numbered 3, after V lost 2 bases and J lost 2 bases. CDR1 and CDR2 (germline): SGHDN, FVKESK.

The chain employs TRBV4-3 and TRBJ1-2, with 9 bases that match TRBD1. The J segment lost 5 bases and the V segment lost 2 bases, leaving 9 bases of the junction unmatched. In germline, CDR1 is LGHNA, CDR2 YSLEER. The CDR3 has 16 residues. In DNA form, the CDR3 reads TGCGCCAGCAGCCAACTCACAGGGGGCTATGGATATGGCTACACCTTC. It codes for CASSQLTGGYGYGYTF.

The V call is TRBV27, the J call TRBJ1-1; D uncertain. With 1 base removed from V and 5 bases from J, the gap between germline ends came to 8 bases. This CDR3 contains 13 residues. From germline, CDR1 is MNHEY and CDR2 SMNVEV (reference sequence). The CDR3 coding sequence is TGTGCCAGCAGTTTATTTGAGTTGACTGAAGCTTTCTTT. It translates to CASSLFELTEAFF.

The rearrangement joins TRBV29-1 to TRBJ1-3; D possibly corresponds to TRBD1 (6 bases). Trimming left V 4 bases short and J 0 bases short, with 13 bases between. Germline V gene lookup returns CDR1 SQVTM and CDR2 ANQGSEA. This CDR3 has 15 amino acids. The CDR3 DNA is TGCAGCGTTGGTGGGACACATGCCTCTGGAAACACCATATATTTT. Translating gives CSVGGTHASGNTIYF.

The genes are TRBV28 and TRBJ1-1; the D gene is possibly TRBD1 (5 bases). The germline CDR1 and CDR2 sequences are MDHEN and SYDVKM. CDR3 length: 13 amino acids. The germline V and J ends were trimmed by 8 bases and 5 bases, with 15 bases remaining between them. CDR3 protein: CASAGAGYTEAFF. Here the CDR3 DNA reads TGTGCCAGCGCTGGGGCAGGGTATACTGAAGCTTTCTTT.

The chain joins TRBV5-8 to TRBJ1-2; 8 bases match TRBD1. The V gene end was trimmed by 0 bases and the J gene end by 4 bases; junction bases not matched to a gene: 5. The CDR3 is 15 residues long. Looked up from germline, CDR1 is SGHTS and CDR2 is YDEGEE. The CDR3 bases are TGTGCCAGCAGCTTGGGGACAGGGCTCGGCTATGGCTACACCTTC. Amino acids: CASSLGTGLGYGYTF. Variable domain in full (rest from reference TRBV5-8 and TRBJ1-2): EAGVTQSPTHLIKTRGQQATLRCSPISGHTSVYWYQQALGLGLQFLLWYDEGEERNRGNFPPRFSGRQFPNYSSELNVNALELEDSALYLCASSLGTGLGYGYTFGSGTRLTVV.

J is TRBJ2-3 and V is TRBV19, with 7 bases lining up with TRBD2. Unmatched junction bases numbered 6, after V lost 4 bases and J lost 2 bases. This CDR3 comprises 15 residues. CDR1 and CDR2 (germline): LNHDA, SQIVND (reference sequence). The CDR3 here is CASSTGTTYTDTQYF. The CDR3 nucleotides are TGTGCCAGTAGTACCGGGACTACATACACAGATACGCAGTATTTT.

The genes are TRBV7-2 and TRBJ1-1; D unclear. V dropped 3 bases and J dropped 1 base, with 15 bases sitting between them. The germline V gene has CDR1 SGHTA and CDR2 FQGNSA. This CDR3 region has 16 residues. In DNA, the CDR3 is TGTGCCAGCAGCTTTTGGGAAATTGGAGGGAACACTGAAGCTTTCTTT. The encoded protein is CASSFWEIGGNTEAFF.

The gene calls are TRBV7-8 and TRBJ2-5; 9 positions agree with TRBD2. J was trimmed by 5 bases and V by 5 bases; bases with no gene match: 15. This CDR3 spans 17 amino acids. Germline V gives CDR1 SGHVS, CDR2 FQNEAQ. The CDR3 nucleotides read TGTGCCAGCAGCCCGTTTAGCGGGGGCCACATAAGGGAGACCCAGTACTTC. Translation: CASSPFSGGHIRETQYF. The full variable domain, with the rest looked up from reference TRBV7-8 and TRBJ2-5, is GAGVSQSPRYKVAKRGQDVALRCDPISGHVSLFWYQQALGQGPEFLTYFQNEAQLDKSGLPSDRFFAERPEGSVSTLKIQRTQQEDSAVYLCASSPFSGGHIRETQYFGPGTRLLVL.

The V call is TRBV5-4, the J call TRBJ2-1; 10 bases agree with TRBD1. The J segment lost 2 bases and the V segment lost 4 bases, leaving 3 bases of the junction unmatched. Germline-derived CDR1 and CDR2 are SGHNT and YYREEE (reference sequence). The CDR3 is 15 residues long. This chain's CDR3 is CASSKDRGAYNEQFF. The DNA for the CDR3 is TGTGCCAGCAGCAAGGACAGGGGGGCCTACAATGAGCAGTTCTTC.

The rearrangement joins TRBV28 to TRBJ2-7; D unresolved. The CDR3 is 12 residues long. The germline CDR1 and CDR2 sequences are MDHEN and SYDVKM. The V end was cut by 3 bases, the J end by 3 bases, with 6 bases between. The CDR3 DNA is TGTGCCAGCAGTTTTGTCGGCTACGAGCAGTACTTC. It is translated as CASSFVGYEQYF.

The rearrangement links TRBV14 to TRBJ1-3, with D possibly matching TRBD1 (5 bases). CDR1 and CDR2 (germline): SGHDN, FVKESK. This CDR3 has 16 residues. Deletions cut 0 bases from V and 2 bases from J, with 11 bases between. CDR3 in DNA: TGTGCCAGCAGCCAAGATACAGGTTTAGCTGGAAACACCATATATTTT. Amino acid sequence: CASSQDTGLAGNTIYF.

The gene calls are TRBV7-2 and TRBJ1-2, with a possible D match to TRBD1 (5 bases). The CDR3 consists of 15 residues. The germline V gene has CDR1 SGHTA and CDR2 FQGNSA. The germline V and J ends were trimmed by 5 bases and 0 bases, with 13 bases remaining between them. In DNA form, the CDR3 reads TGTGCCAGCAGCCCCGACAGAGCCTCTAACTATGGCTACACCTTC. This sequence encodes CASSPDRASNYGYTF.

The chain employs TRBV10-1 and TRBJ1-3; 8 nucleotides agree with TRBD1. V lost 4 bases and J lost 0; bases outside the gene matches: 17. This CDR3 is built from 20 residues. Germline V gene sequence: CDR1 WNHNN, CDR2 SYGVQD (reference sequence). The CDR3 coding sequence is TGCGCCAGCAGTGTAACGGAGTTGGGACAGGATTTTTCCTCTGGAAACACCATATATTTT. Amino acids: CASSVTELGQDFSSGNTIYF.

The chain joins TRBV6-6 to TRBJ1-5, with no clear D. The CDR3 covers 13 residues. The germline CDR1 and CDR2 sequences are MNHNY and SVGAGI (reference sequence). V was pared by 2 bases and J by 8 bases, with 10 bases between. This CDR3 reads CASSYRTPEPQHF. CDR3 DNA: TGTGCCAGCAGTTACCGTACCCCGGAGCCCCAGCATTTT.

V and J are TRBV27 and TRBJ1-2; perhaps TRBD1 as D (5 bases). Germline CDR1 is MNHEY and CDR2 is SMNVEV (reference sequence). CDR3 size: 17 residues. V dropped 6 bases and J dropped 3 bases, with 23 bases sitting between them. The CDR3 here is CASRDGGGWGTDYGYTF. The DNA of the CDR3 is TGTGCCAGCAGAGACGGGGGAGGCTGGGGGACCGACTATGGCTACACCTTC.

V and J are TRBV23-1 and TRBJ2-7, with D hard to call. TRBV23-1 has ORF status, its function being uncertain. Trimming removed 8 bases at V and 0 bases at J, with 17 bases between. The CDR3 has 15 amino acids. CDR3 amino acids: CASRSIALCSYEQYF. In DNA, the CDR3 is TGCGCCAGCCGGTCAATCGCCCTTTGCTCCTACGAGCAGTACTTC.

The chain combines TRBV5-1 with TRBJ1-1, with 8 bases that match TRBD1. The CDR3 has 16 residues. CDR1 and CDR2 (germline): SGHRS, YFSETQ. V was pared by 2 bases and J by 3 bases, with 9 bases of the junction left unmatched. CDR3 DNA sequence: TGCGCCAGCAGCTTCCAACATGGACAGGGAGACACTGAAGCTTTCTTT. Its protein is CASSFQHGQGDTEAFF.

CDR3: CASSLDPTSGNTIYF. The CDR3 DNA sequence: TGCGCCAGCAGCTTGGATCCTACCTCTGGAAACACCATATATTTT. The rearrangement joins TRBV5-1 to TRBJ1-3; D is undetermined. The CDR3 spans 15 residues. Germline CDR1 and CDR2: SGHRS and YFSETQ. V was pared by 0 bases and J by 0 bases, with 7 bases between.

The V and J genes are TRBV27 and TRBJ2-1; D ambiguous. The CDR3 contains 14 residues. With 8 bases removed from V and 0 bases from J, the gap between germline ends came to 11 bases. Germline CDR1 and CDR2: MNHEY and SMNVEV (reference sequence). The CDR3 DNA reads as TGTGCCAGCTCCGCAAGGAGCTCCTACAATGAGCAGTTCTTC. Translating it yields CASSARSSYNEQFF.

The V and J genes are TRBV6-1 and TRBJ2-3; D may be TRBD1 (6 bases). V shed 4 bases and J shed 5 bases, with 13 bases lying between them. CDR3 length: 14 residues. The germline CDR1 and CDR2 sequences are MNHNS and SASEGT. The CDR3 loop is CASSGSLQGDTQYF. Written as DNA, the CDR3 is TGTGCCAGCAGTGGCTCCCTACAGGGAGATACGCAGTATTTT.

The rearrangement links TRBV7-3 to TRBJ2-3, with D maybe TRBD2 (6 bases). The CDR3 length is 15 residues. Germline CDR1 and CDR2: SGHTA and FQGTGA. The V end was cut by 2 bases, the J end by 1 base, with 10 bases between. The CDR3, as DNA: TGTGCCAGCAGCTTATGGGGGGAGCGCACAGATACGCAGTATTTT. Its translation: CASSLWGERTDTQYF.

V gene TRBV5-1 combines with J gene TRBJ1-1, with D possibly matching TRBD1 (6 bases). The CDR3 runs to 14 residues. Trimming took off 7 bases at V and 5 bases at J, with 18 bases between the two ends. Per germline, CDR1 SGHRS and CDR2 YFSETQ. The CDR3 reads CASSYTGTRTEAFF. The CDR3 DNA follows: TGCGCCAGCTCATATACCGGGACAAGAACTGAAGCTTTCTTT.

CDR3 region: CSASQQETQYF. The CDR3 region has the DNA TGCAGTGCTAGTCAACAAGAGACCCAGTACTTC. V and J are TRBV20-1 and TRBJ2-5; D is undetermined. Germline V gene data show CDR1 as DFQATT and CDR2 as SNEGSKA (reference sequence). This CDR3 is 11 amino acids long. The germline V and J ends were trimmed by 3 bases and 2 bases, with 4 bases remaining between them.

The chain links TRBV28 to TRBJ2-7; tentative D call: TRBD2 (7 bases). The length of the CDR3 is 16 residues. Per the germline V gene, CDR1 is MDHEN and CDR2 is SYDVKM. Trimming removed 5 bases from V and 1 base from J, with 18 bases in between. The CDR3 DNA sequence: TGTGCCAGCAGTCTCCTCGGAGGGGGAGGGTCCTACGAGCAGTACTTC. The encoded protein is CASSLLGGGGSYEQYF.

J is TRBJ2-6 and V is TRBV5-1; 12 bases align to TRBD1. This CDR3 is 16 amino acids long. After removal of 5 bases from V and 9 bases from J, the junction contained 9 bases not matched to a gene. Germline V gene data show CDR1 as SGHRS and CDR2 as YFSETQ. The CDR3 loop reads CASSFSGQGADNVLTF. The CDR3 nucleotides read TGCGCCAGCAGTTTCTCGGGACAGGGGGCGGACAACGTCCTGACTTTC.